Below, 27 T cell receptor beta chains from the same sample are listed, as sequenced in a study of T cell responses to AZD1222 COVID-19 vaccine. Assay: immunoSEQ multiplex PCR; the TCRdb copy retains only in-frame clones and omits some. Altogether 150,000 to 200,000 clones are present, roughly 93% being singletons, with the ten largest covering over 7.5%. Sequenced material: peripheral blood, taken on day 0 of AZD1222 vaccination. These receptors were collected from an adult in good health.

The chain joins TRBV27 to TRBJ2-7, with a weak D call TRBD2 (5 bases). CDR1 and CDR2 from the germline V gene are MNHEY and SMNVEV (reference sequence). Deletions cut 5 bases from V and 1 base from J, with 9 bases between. The CDR3 loop spans 13 amino acids. The CDR3 region has the DNA TGTGCCAGCAGTCGTCGGGGTTCCTACGAGCAGTACTTC. Translating it yields CASSRRGSYEQYF.

V is TRBV28 and J is TRBJ2-1; D is uncertain. This CDR3 comprises 10 residues. Trimming stripped 3 bases from V and 7 bases from J, with 1 base between. The germline V gene encodes CDR1 MDHEN and CDR2 SYDVKM. The CDR3: CASSFNEQFF. Here the CDR3 DNA reads TGTGCCAGCAGTTTTAATGAGCAGTTCTTC.

The chain has TRBV27 and TRBJ2-1; 13 nucleotides line up with TRBD2. V was pared by 3 bases and J by 7 bases, with 6 bases of the junction left unmatched. There are 16 residues in the CDR3. From germline, CDR1 is MNHEY and CDR2 SMNVEV (reference sequence). The CDR3 reads CASSFGLAGVRNEQFF. As DNA, the CDR3 is TGTGCCAGCAGTTTCGGACTAGCGGGAGTGAGGAATGAGCAGTTCTTC.

J is TRBJ2-2 and V is TRBV5-1, with TRBD1 identical over 8 bases. The germline gives CDR1 SGHRS, CDR2 YFSETQ. The J segment lost 6 bases and the V segment lost 6 bases, leaving 10 bases of the junction unmatched. This CDR3 is built from 15 residues. CDR3 residues: CASTGTGRLAGELFF. CDR3 nucleotides: TGCGCCAGCACTGGGACAGGAAGGTTAGCCGGGGAGCTGTTTTTT.

The chain carries TRBV11-3 and TRBJ2-7, with no clear D. The ends were cut back, 5 bases at V and 5 bases at J, with 13 bases in the middle. The germline gives CDR1 SGHNT, CDR2 YENEEA. The CDR3 is made up of 13 amino acids. This chain's CDR3 is CASSKMGRNEQYF. The CDR3 region has the DNA TGTGCCAGCAGCAAGATGGGCAGGAACGAGCAGTACTTC.

This chain connects TRBV14 to TRBJ2-5; D ambiguous. V was clipped by 2 bases and J by 4 bases, with 20 bases between them. CDR1 is SGHDN and CDR2 is FVKESK in the germline V gene. The CDR3 spans 17 residues. This CDR3 reads CASSQSVSAGSLETQYF. The CDR3 DNA follows: TGTGCCAGCAGCCAATCAGTAAGCGCAGGTTCGTTAGAGACCCAGTACTTC.

This chain connects TRBV9 to TRBJ2-3, with D unclear. There are 12 residues in the CDR3. The germline CDR1 and CDR2 sequences are SGDLS and YYNGEE. Trimming removed 3 bases at V and 3 bases at J, with 5 bases between. CDR3 in amino acids: CASSAVTDTQYF. In DNA form, the CDR3 reads TGTGCCAGCAGCGCAGTGACAGATACGCAGTATTTT.

The sample holds one count of this clone. The chain combines TRBV27 with TRBJ1-1; the D gene is possibly TRBD1 (6 bases). Looked up from germline, CDR1 is MNHEY and CDR2 is SMNVEV (reference sequence). The V end was cut by 0 bases, the J end by 0 bases, with 8 bases between. The CDR3 is 15 amino acids. The DNA of the CDR3 is TGTGCCAGCAGTTTATCGACAGGTTTGAACACTGAAGCTTTCTTT. It specifies CASSLSTGLNTEAFF.

The rearrangement links TRBV14 to TRBJ1-5; D unclear. The length of the CDR3 is 15 residues. CDR1 and CDR2 (germline): SGHDN, FVKESK. The V gene lost 0 bases and the J gene lost 6 bases, with 12 bases spanning the gap. In DNA form, the CDR3 reads TGTGCCAGCAGCCAAGATAACGGTAACAGTCAGCCCCAGCATTTT. This encodes CASSQDNGNSQPQHF.

The chain couples TRBV7-9 to TRBJ2-7, with D unclear. The CDR3 spans 11 residues. Trimming removed 4 bases from V and 3 bases from J, with 4 bases in between. The germline CDR1 and CDR2 sequences are SEHNR and FQNEAQ (reference sequence). This chain's CDR3 is CASSSLYEQYF. CDR3 sequence (DNA): TGTGCCAGCAGCTCTCTCTACGAGCAGTACTTC.

This clone was seen more than once but under ten times. The chain carries TRBV6-5 and TRBJ1-5, with 10 bases matching TRBD1. There are 15 residues in the CDR3. Germline CDR1 MNHEY, CDR2 SVGAGI. The J segment lost 6 bases and the V segment lost 6 bases, leaving 8 bases of the junction unmatched. This CDR3 is CASRGTGVRTQPQHF. DNA of the CDR3: TGTGCCAGCAGAGGGACAGGGGTTAGGACTCAGCCCCAGCATTTT.

The rearrangement joins TRBV27 to TRBJ1-6, with a weak D call TRBD1 (5 bases). CDR3 length: 17 amino acids. Trimming cost V 8 bases and J 0 bases, with 17 bases left between them. Germline V gives CDR1 MNHEY, CDR2 SMNVEV (reference sequence). The CDR3 spells CASGDGVGSSYNSPLHF. For the CDR3, the DNA is TGTGCCAGCGGGGACGGGGTCGGGAGCTCCTATAATTCACCCCTCCACTTT.

This chain uses TRBV5-1 with TRBJ1-3, with unresolved D. The length of the CDR3 is 12 residues. The germline gives CDR1 SGHRS, CDR2 YFSETQ. V lost 4 bases to trimming and J lost 8 bases, with 10 bases between them. CDR3 amino acids: CASSTGSDTIYF. The CDR3 coding sequence is TGCGCCAGCAGCACGGGCTCCGACACCATATATTTT.

The V gene is TRBV7-3, the J gene TRBJ2-7; 8 bases are a match to TRBD2. V lost 1 base, J lost 3 bases, and 5 bases stayed unmatched. The CDR3 loop spans 15 amino acids. Germline V gene sequence: CDR1 SGHTA, CDR2 FQGTGA. The CDR3 sequence: CASSLSGSGVYEQYF. Here the CDR3 DNA reads TGTGCCAGCAGCTTAAGCGGTAGCGGGGTCTACGAGCAGTACTTC. Filled out from reference TRBV7-3 and TRBJ2-7, the complete variable domain reads GAGVSQTPSNKVTEKGKYVELRCDPISGHTALYWYRQSLGQGPEFLIYFQGTGAADDSGLPNDRFFAVRPEGSVSTLKIQRTERGDSAVYLCASSLSGSGVYEQYFGPGTRLTVT.

The rearrangement links TRBV6-5 to TRBJ2-7; D gene unclear. Germline loops: CDR1 MNHEY, CDR2 SVGAGI. Trimming left V 0 bases short and J 0 bases short, with 6 bases between. This CDR3 contains 14 residues. The CDR3 loop reads CASSYSHPSYEQYF. The CDR3 nucleotides are TGTGCCAGCAGTTACTCCCATCCCTCCTACGAGCAGTACTTC.

This chain links TRBV9 with TRBJ2-5, with a tentative D call TRBD2 (5 bases). CDR3 length equals 14 residues. Germline V lookup: CDR1 SGDLS, CDR2 YYNGEE. The germline V and J ends were trimmed by 0 bases and 1 base, with 7 bases remaining between them. The CDR3 region is CASSVGLAQETQYF. DNA of the CDR3: TGTGCCAGCAGCGTAGGTCTAGCCCAAGAGACCCAGTACTTC.

This clone was detected only once. The rearrangement uses TRBV30 and TRBJ1-4; D remains unclear. The CDR3 contains 13 residues. The V end was cut by 2 bases, the J end by 13 bases, with 17 bases between. In germline, CDR1 is GTSNPN, CDR2 SVGIG (reference sequence). This chain's CDR3 is CAWSPQTDGRLFF. Here the CDR3 DNA reads TGTGCCTGGAGTCCCCAGACCGACGGGCGACTGTTTTTT.

The genes are TRBV12-3 or TRBV12-4 and TRBJ1-1, with D possibly matching TRBD1 (6 bases). The CDR3 covers 13 residues. V gave up 6 bases and J gave up 11 bases, with 19 bases separating them. CDR3 sequence reads: CASRAGVTEAAFF. The CDR3 DNA reads TGTGCCAGCAGGGCAGGGGTTACGGAAGCGGCTTTCTTT.

The V gene is TRBV5-4, the J gene TRBJ2-3; weak D call: TRBD2 (6 bases). Germline V gene sequence: CDR1 SGHNT, CDR2 YYREEE (reference sequence). This CDR3 comprises 16 residues. V dropped 1 base and J dropped 0 bases, with 12 bases sitting between them. This chain's CDR3 is CASSLRLATSTDTQYF. The CDR3 DNA reads as TGTGCCAGCAGCTTGAGGCTAGCGACTAGCACAGATACGCAGTATTTT.

The chain combines TRBV7-2 with TRBJ1-6; 10 positions match TRBD1. The CDR3 runs 13 residues. V trimming: 11 bases; J trimming: 3 bases; junction bases outside the gene matches: 1. Germline V gives CDR1 SGHTA, CDR2 FQGNSA. CDR3 bases: TGTGCCGGACAGGGGGACTATAATTCACCCCTCCACTTT. Translated, it gives CAGQGDYNSPLHF.

This chain links TRBV28 with TRBJ2-6, with D possibly TRBD2 on 5 matching bases. The CDR3 extends over 17 amino acids. Germline V CDR1 and CDR2: MDHEN, SYDVKM. V gave up 2 bases and J gave up 0 bases, with 11 bases separating them. The CDR3 reads CASSLTAGLSGANVLTF. The CDR3 bases are TGTGCCAGCAGTTTAACGGCAGGACTCTCTGGGGCCAACGTCCTGACTTTC.

The chain recombines TRBV2 with TRBJ1-1; 11 bases line up with TRBD1. The CDR3 length is 15 residues. Per germline, CDR1 SNHLY and CDR2 FYNNEI. Germline trimming cut 9 bases from V and 5 bases from J; bases unmatched to any gene: 11. The CDR3 DNA reads as TGTGCCAGTTCCGGGACAGGGGGGATAAAGACTGAAGCTTTCTTT. Translated: CASSGTGGIKTEAFF. Full variable domain (rest looked up from reference TRBV2 and TRBJ1-1): EPEVTQTPSHQVTQMGQEVILRCVPISNHLYFYWYRQILGQKVEFLVSFYNNEISEKSEIFDDQFSVERPDGSNFTLKIRSTKLEDSAMYFCASSGTGGIKTEAFFGQGTRLTVV.

This clone was seen once. This chain uses TRBV6-2 or TRBV6-3 with TRBJ2-1, with D possibly being TRBD1 or TRBD2 (6 bases each). Germline CDR1 reads MNHEY; CDR2 reads SVGEGT. The CDR3 is 13 amino acids. V was pared by 7 bases and J by 8 bases, with 15 bases between. The CDR3 loop reads CASTPMRGDEQFF. CDR3 bases: TGTGCCAGCACCCCCATGAGGGGGGATGAGCAGTTCTTC.

This chain connects TRBV7-8 to TRBJ1-2; 7 bases are a match to TRBD1. Germline trimming cut 5 bases from V and 2 bases from J; bases unmatched to any gene: 14. The CDR3 spans 17 residues. CDR1 SGHVS and CDR2 FQNEAQ come from the germline V gene. The CDR3 DNA reads TGTGCCAGCAGCGGATACAGGGGACGAGGGAACAACTATGGCTACACCTTC. This translates into CASSGYRGRGNNYGYTF.

Only one count was recorded for this clone. The gene calls are TRBV5-4 and TRBJ1-2; D is perhaps TRBD1 (5 bases). The CDR3 length is 13 residues. Deletions cut 4 bases from V and 8 bases from J, with 15 bases between. CDR1 is SGHNT, CDR2 YYREEE, per germline (reference sequence). CDR3 amino acids: CASSMQGTMGYTF. The CDR3 coding sequence is TGTGCCAGCAGCATGCAGGGTACCATGGGCTACACCTTC.

V and J are TRBV30 and TRBJ1-4; D is perhaps TRBD1 (5 bases). V lost 0 bases and J lost 9, with 11 bases in between. The CDR3 has 13 residues. The V gene's germline CDR1 is GTSNPN and CDR2 SVGIG (reference sequence). DNA for the CDR3: TGTGCCTGGAGTGTACTGGGGGTTCAAAAACTGTTTTTT. It codes for CAWSVLGVQKLFF.

Written as DNA, the CDR3 is TGTGCCAGCAGGCCCGGTTCCTACGAGCAGTACTTC. Translation gives CASRPGSYEQYF. This rearrangement joins TRBV2 to TRBJ2-7; D is unresolved. The V and J ends lost 6 bases and 1 base respectively, with 7 bases between them. CDR1 is SNHLY and CDR2 is FYNNEI in the germline V gene. The CDR3 runs to 12 residues.